What follows are 26 T cell receptor beta chains derived from one specimen sequenced in a study of control samples from healthy donors and cancer patients. Data came from immunoSEQ multiplex PCR; TCRdb stores just in-frame clones and leaves some out. The data hold fewer than 95,000 clones, with around 91% observed a single time. The sample consisted of blood. These receptors were collected from a man aged 25 to 45 in good health.

The chain recombines TRBV5-1 with TRBJ2-7, with D possibly matching TRBD2 (5 bases). CDR1 SGHRS and CDR2 YFSETQ come from the germline V gene. The CDR3 totals 15 residues. The V end was cut by 3 bases, the J end by 2 bases, with 15 bases between. CDR3 protein: CASSSFKADAYEQYF. For the CDR3, the DNA is TGCGCCAGCAGCTCCTTCAAAGCGGACGCCTACGAGCAGTACTTC.

The gene calls are TRBV5-1 and TRBJ2-7; TRBD1 aligns across 10 bases. Trimming removed 3 bases from V and 2 bases from J; junction bases left unmatched: 2. This CDR3 comprises 14 residues. Germline values: CDR1 SGHRS, CDR2 YFSETQ. Here the CDR3 DNA reads TGCGCCAGCAGCTCCGGGACAGGGGCCTACGAGCAGTACTTC. It encodes CASSSGTGAYEQYF.

V and J are TRBV5-1 and TRBJ2-7; 10 nucleotides match TRBD1. Germline assignment: CDR1 SGHRS and CDR2 YFSETQ. The CDR3 sequence is 14 residues long. V shed 6 bases and J 6 bases; nucleotides not matched to a gene: 9. The CDR3 is CASTRDRGSGEQYF. The CDR3, as DNA: TGCGCCAGCACCCGGGACAGGGGCTCCGGCGAGCAGTACTTC.

Only a few counts were recorded for this clone. Additional DNA sequences in this sample encode the identical CDR3. The chain has TRBV11-3 and TRBJ2-2; 8 bases align to TRBD2. Looked up from germline, CDR1 is SGHNT and CDR2 is YENEEA. V was pared by 1 base and J by 4 bases, with 5 bases of the junction left unmatched. The CDR3 is 16 residues long. For the CDR3, the DNA is TGTGCCAGCAGCTTAGGAGGGGCGGGGGGCACCGGGGAGCTGTTTTTT. Translation gives CASSLGGAGGTGELFF.

V and J are TRBV7-6 and TRBJ2-7; D perhaps matches TRBD2 (6 bases). The V gene lost 5 bases and the J gene lost 5 bases, with 19 bases spanning the gap. Germline assignment: CDR1 SGHVS and CDR2 FNYEAQ. The CDR3 extends over 15 amino acids. CDR3 region: CASSLGGAATDEQYF. DNA for the CDR3: TGTGCCAGCAGCCTAGGCGGGGCGGCGACCGACGAGCAGTACTTC.

The J gene is TRBJ1-2, the V gene TRBV3-1 (or the pseudogene TRBV3-2); D unclear. This CDR3 comprises 14 residues. Germline CDR1 and CDR2: LGHDT and YNNKEL (reference sequence). The ends were cut back, 2 bases at V and 4 bases at J, with 11 bases in the middle. CDR3 residues: CASSQRRLLYGYTF. CDR3 coding DNA: TGTGCCAGCAGCCAAAGAAGACTCCTCTATGGCTACACCTTC.

The V and J genes are TRBV3-1 (or the pseudogene TRBV3-2) and TRBJ1-5, with D maybe TRBD1 (6 bases). This CDR3 has 15 amino acids. V dropped 5 bases and J dropped 0 bases, with 11 bases sitting between them. Germline V CDR1 and CDR2: LGHDT, YNNKEL (reference sequence). The chain's CDR3 is CASSAGTHSNQPQHF. The CDR3 bases are TGTGCCAGCAGCGCCGGGACACATAGCAATCAGCCCCAGCATTTT.

V and J are TRBV29-1 and TRBJ2-1; maybe TRBD1 (6 bases). Trimming pared 8 bases from V and 3 bases from J, leaving 17 bases between. In germline, CDR1 is SQVTM, CDR2 ANQGSEA. The CDR3 has 14 amino acids. The CDR3 sequence: CSPWRQVDYNEQFF. In DNA form, the CDR3 reads TGCAGCCCGTGGAGACAGGTGGACTACAATGAGCAGTTCTTC.

This chain joins TRBV29-1 and TRBJ1-5; 8 positions agree with TRBD1. From germline, CDR1 is SQVTM and CDR2 ANQGSEA. The CDR3 runs to 14 residues. The J segment lost 6 bases and the V segment lost 5 bases, leaving 9 bases of the junction unmatched. CDR3 region: CSVRSAGTGQPQHF. The CDR3 DNA sequence: TGCAGCGTTAGATCGGCAGGGACAGGTCAGCCCCAGCATTTT.

In the case of this clone: The sample holds other DNA sequences that translate to the same CDR3. V is TRBV7-9 and J is TRBJ2-5; D not certain. The length of the CDR3 is 12 residues. Trimming stripped 3 bases from V and 5 bases from J, with 7 bases between. Germline CDR1 is SEHNR and CDR2 is FQNEAQ (reference sequence). CDR3 in DNA: TGTGCCAGCAGCTTGGTCGGGGAGACCCAGTACTTC. Its translation is CASSLVGETQYF.

This rearrangement joins TRBV4-3 to TRBJ2-3; 10 bases are shared with TRBD2. CDR3 length: 19 amino acids. Trimming cost V 0 bases and J 2 bases; bases outside gene matches: 11. The germline V gene encodes CDR1 LGHNA and CDR2 YSLEER. CDR3 nucleotide sequence: TGCGCCAGCAGCCAAGAGACTAGCGGGTCCACTTTTCCCACAGATACGCAGTATTTT. Amino acid sequence: CASSQETSGSTFPTDTQYF.

This clone appeared a few times. This chain connects TRBV6-5 to TRBJ2-7; D gene unclear. Germline CDR1 MNHEY, CDR2 SVGAGI. The CDR3 loop spans 11 amino acids. V was cut by 4 bases and J by 6 bases, with 7 bases left in between. CDR3 coding DNA: TGTGCCAGCAGTTCTGGACCCGAGCAGTACTTC. Encoded protein: CASSSGPEQYF.

The rearrangement joins TRBV30 to TRBJ1-1, with D possibly being TRBD1 (6 bases). Germline CDR1 is GTSNPN and CDR2 is SVGIG (reference sequence). Trimming removed 6 bases from V and 7 bases from J, with 21 bases in between. The CDR3 covers 14 residues. CDR3 nucleotide sequence: TGTGCCTGTTTACACAGGGTCAGCCTTCATGAAGCTTTCTTT. Translating it yields CACLHRVSLHEAFF.

The chain joins TRBV6-5 to TRBJ1-4, with 8 positions matching TRBD1. Germline V gene sequence: CDR1 MNHEY, CDR2 SVGAGI. This CDR3 has 15 amino acids. The ends lost 1 base at V and 8 bases at J; junction bases unmatched: 6. CDR3 amino acids: CASSYYRGVGEKLFF. CDR3 DNA: TGTGCCAGCAGTTACTACAGGGGGGTAGGAGAAAAACTGTTTTTT.

V and J are TRBV12-5 and TRBJ1-1; possibly TRBD1 for D (5 bases). Trimming shortened V by 3 bases and J by 2 bases, and 16 bases separated the two germline ends. The CDR3 is made up of 16 amino acids. Looked up from germline, CDR1 is LGHNT and CDR2 is FRNRAP. The CDR3 DNA reads as TGTGCTAGTGGTTTACCCGGGGCCAGGGCTAACACTGAAGCTTTCTTT. Its protein is CASGLPGARANTEAFF.

This chain connects TRBV28 to TRBJ1-2, with 7 bases lining up with TRBD1. The CDR3 has 14 amino acids. The V gene end was trimmed by 3 bases and the J gene end by 4 bases; junction bases not matched to a gene: 5. Germline loops: CDR1 MDHEN, CDR2 SYDVKM. In DNA, the CDR3 is TGTGCCAGCAGTTTTCGTGGGACAGCCTATGGCTACACCTTC. This gives the protein CASSFRGTAYGYTF.

This clone was detected only once. The rearrangement uses TRBV18 and TRBJ2-1, with TRBD2 identical over 8 bases. The CDR3 extends over 15 amino acids. V shed 1 base, J shed 5 bases, and the junction held 4 bases outside the gene matches. Germline lookup yields CDR1 KGHSH and CDR2 LQKENI. The CDR3 here is CASSPQWTSNNEQFF. The CDR3 region has the DNA TGTGCCAGCTCACCACAGTGGACTAGCAACAATGAGCAGTTCTTC.

This chain joins TRBV28 and TRBJ2-5; 8 bases fit TRBD1. The CDR3 sequence is 15 residues long. Per the germline V gene, CDR1 is MDHEN and CDR2 is SYDVKM. J gave up 5 bases and V 3 bases, and 8 bases lay outside the gene matches. CDR3 nucleotides: TGTGCCAGCAGTTTGTTCAGGGGGCGCGGGGAGACCCAGTACTTC. Its translation is CASSLFRGRGETQYF. Full variable domain (missing parts from reference TRBV28 and TRBJ2-5): DVKVTQSSRYLVKRTGEKVFLECVQDMDHENMFWYRQDPGLGLRLIYFSYDVKMKEKGDIPEGYSVSREKKERFSLILESASTNQTSMYLCASSLFRGRGETQYFGPGTRLLVL.

The CDR3 nucleotides are TGCGCCAGCAAAAGCGGAGACTCCTACGAGCAGTACTTC. Protein sequence: CASKSGDSYEQYF. J is TRBJ2-7 and V is TRBV4-1; a weak D match, TRBD2 (5 bases). The V and J ends lost 7 bases and 0 bases respectively, with 10 bases between them. Germline V gene data show CDR1 as MGHRA and CDR2 as YSYEKL. The CDR3 runs 13 residues.

The CDR3 spells CASSVSAVPPQLYGYTF. CDR3 DNA sequence: TGTGCCAGCAGCGTTTCTGCCGTCCCCCCCCAACTTTATGGCTACACCTTC. The V and J genes are TRBV9 and TRBJ1-2; D is undetermined. The CDR3 has 17 amino acids. V lost 2 bases and J 5 bases, leaving 22 bases between the germline ends. The germline gives CDR1 SGDLS, CDR2 YYNGEE.

V usage is TRBV30 and J usage is TRBJ1-5; the match to TRBD1 covers 8 bases. V trimming: 5 bases; J trimming: 9 bases; junction bases outside the gene matches: 9. The CDR3 extends over 13 amino acids. The germline V gene encodes CDR1 GTSNPN and CDR2 SVGIG (reference sequence). The CDR3 sequence: CAWDRQGAGPQHF. The DNA of the CDR3 is TGTGCCTGGGACCGTCAGGGGGCAGGGCCCCAGCATTTT.

This chain links TRBV12-3 or TRBV12-4 with TRBJ2-1; D is unclear. Trimming cost V 3 bases and J 5 bases, with 8 bases left between them. This CDR3 has 13 amino acids. This CDR3 reads CASSLVRDNEQFF. As DNA, the CDR3 is TGTGCCAGCAGTTTGGTAAGAGACAATGAGCAGTTCTTC.

The CDR3 DNA reads as TGTGCCAGCAGCTTCAAGACAGGGCTTGGCACAGATACGCAGTATTTT. Protein sequence: CASSFKTGLGTDTQYF. The chain employs TRBV7-3 and TRBJ2-3, with 7 bases identical to TRBD1. The CDR3 spans 16 residues. The trim removed 3 bases at V and 1 base at J, leaving 7 bases unmatched. Looked up from germline, CDR1 is SGHTA and CDR2 is FQGTGA.

The chain joins TRBV11-2 to TRBJ1-1, with 12 bases lining up with TRBD1. Germline values: CDR1 SGHAT, CDR2 FQNNGV. The trim removed 5 bases at V and 3 bases at J, leaving 10 bases unmatched. The CDR3 extends over 17 amino acids. Here the CDR3 DNA reads TGTGCCAGCAGCCTTCTCCGGGACAGGGGGCGCGACACTGAAGCTTTCTTT. It specifies CASSLLRDRGRDTEAFF.

J is TRBJ2-5 and V is TRBV9; 8 bases are a match to TRBD2. The CDR3 loop spans 13 amino acids. V shed 3 bases, J shed 4 bases, and the junction held 2 bases outside the gene matches. The germline gives CDR1 SGDLS, CDR2 YYNGEE. The CDR3 loop is CASSAGLGETQYF. Here the CDR3 DNA reads TGTGCCAGCAGCGCGGGACTAGGAGAGACCCAGTACTTC. Based on the CDR3 plus reference TRBV9 and TRBJ2-5, the full variable domain is DSGVTQTPKHLITATGQRVTLRCSPRSGDLSVYWYQQSLDQGLQFLIQYYNGEERAKGNILERFSAQQFPDLHSELNLSSLELGDSALYFCASSAGLGETQYFGPGTRLLVL.

The chain links TRBV7-3 to TRBJ2-1, with 10 bases fitting TRBD1. Germline V gene lookup returns CDR1 SGHTA and CDR2 FQGTGA. Germline trimming cut 4 bases from V and 7 bases from J; bases unmatched to any gene: 1. The CDR3 is 13 residues long. CDR3 loop: CASSWDRGNEQFF. The CDR3 DNA reads as TGTGCCAGCAGCTGGGACAGGGGAAATGAGCAGTTCTTC.